The clone carrying this T cell receptor beta chain was counted a few times. Its antigen is unidentified. Other DNA sequences in the sample encode the same CDR3. This sample is part of a study of OX40 agonist ivuxolimab in advanced cancers. As for the study in general: Patients got intravenous ivuxolimab at 0.01 to 10 mg/kg every 2 weeks. Cohort: about 80% men, mean age approximately 64, aged about 20 to 85. Study results and caveats: Among the nonresponders, some also had low normalized T-cell clonal expansion.

Generated by immunoSEQ multiplex PCR, the TCRdb table keeps only in-frame clones and is missing some. The table has approximately 60,000 clones, 80% to 85% seen once. CDR1 MNHEY and CDR2 SVGAGI come from the germline V gene. The CDR3 length is 14 residues. The trim removed 1 base at V and 2 bases at J, leaving 2 bases unmatched. The specimen was CD4+ or CD8+ T cells sorted from blood, collected in a trial of the OX40 agonist ivuxolimab. The V call is TRBV6-5, the J call TRBJ2-7, with 7 nucleotides matching TRBD1. The TCR originated in an adult with an advanced solid tumor such as melanoma, head and neck, liver or kidney cancer. The CDR3 is CASSYLTGTYEQYF. DNA for the CDR3: TGTGCCAGCAGTTACTTGACAGGGACCTACGAGCAGTACTTC.